The T cell receptor beta chain described here comes from a study of memory CD4+ T cells and cytomegalovirus serostatus. Original processing notes: After removing out-of-frame reads, around 2 million distinct TCRbeta sequences remained. Clones were read by immunoSEQ multiplex PCR, and TCRdb kept only the in-frame ones, dropping some. V and J calls plus clone size are reproduced from that table; the DNA served to infer D and trimming. The sample lists about 58,000 clones, more than 70% occurring once. Study-wide points: Median bootstrapped AUC for CMV status was around 0.95 originally, 0.75 to 0.91 US-trained. Each of around 69 CMV-associated TCRbeta sequences occurred in one to five individuals.

Germline CDR1 reads KGHSH; CDR2 reads LQKENI. The ends lost 5 bases at V and 4 bases at J; junction bases unmatched: 8. The CDR3 runs 15 residues. Single viable CD3+CD4+CD8-CD45RO+ cells were sorted as the memory CD4+ T cells. CMV serostatus came from serum IgG against pp150, pp28, p38, p52. To note about this clone: No antigen is known for it.

The sequenced sample was memory CD4+ T cells from blood. The chain couples TRBV18 to TRBJ2-7; 10 bases map to TRBD2. The receptor's source is an adult in good health and CMV-seronegative. Some clones in this sample may be carry-over from other donors' samples. The DNA of the CDR3 is TGTGCCAGCTCAGACTTAGCGGGAGGAATGTACGAGCAGTACTTC. This translates into CASSDLAGGMYEQYF.